This TCR beta chain was retrieved from a study of blood T cell repertoires in COVID-19. Study-wide background: The study drew acute and convalescent COVID-19 samples from the United States, Italy and Spain. Sources were T cells, B-cell-depleted T cells, or PBMCs; the material itself was cDNA or gDNA.

CDR3 length: 13 residues. With 4 bases clipped from V and 14 bases from J, the junction kept 11 bases outside the gene matches. The germline V gene encodes CDR1 LGHDT and CDR2 YNNKEL (reference sequence). How the authors handled the data: Amplified reference gene primers provided the basis for estimating nucleated cell counts. Sequenced by immunoSEQ multiplex PCR; TCRdb stores in-frame clones only, minus some. V, J and clone size are those of that table, while D and trimming were read from the DNA. The sample yields 200,000 to 250,000 clones, about 84% seen once. Sample: peripheral blood. V gene TRBV3-1 (or the pseudogene TRBV3-2) combines with J gene TRBJ2-3, with 8 bases matching TRBD2. The source of this sequence is an elderly man with acute or convalescent COVID-19. The CDR3, as DNA: TGTGCCAGCAGCCTTCGGACTAGCACTGGTTGGTATTTT. The encoded protein is CASSLRTSTGWYF.